The T cell receptor (beta chain) under discussion was sequenced for a study of T cell changes during pregnancy in multiple sclerosis. TCRdb's table, derived via immunoSEQ multiplex PCR, lists solely in-frame clones and lacks some. The sample lists about 67,000 clones, roughly 90% occurring once. Germline V gene sequence: CDR1 LGHNA, CDR2 YSLEER. The CDR3 consists of 16 residues. Trimming pared 1 base from V and 7 bases from J, leaving 16 bases between. Specimen: peripheral blood, collected in the second trimester of pregnancy. The chain carries TRBV4-3 and TRBJ2-2; the D is unclear. The source is a female donor with multiple sclerosis, enrolled in a pregnancy study. CDR3 nucleotides: TGCGCCAGCAGCCAAGGGCGGCGGTCTCGCGGCGGGGAGCTGTTTTTT. It codes for CASSQGRRSRGGELFF.